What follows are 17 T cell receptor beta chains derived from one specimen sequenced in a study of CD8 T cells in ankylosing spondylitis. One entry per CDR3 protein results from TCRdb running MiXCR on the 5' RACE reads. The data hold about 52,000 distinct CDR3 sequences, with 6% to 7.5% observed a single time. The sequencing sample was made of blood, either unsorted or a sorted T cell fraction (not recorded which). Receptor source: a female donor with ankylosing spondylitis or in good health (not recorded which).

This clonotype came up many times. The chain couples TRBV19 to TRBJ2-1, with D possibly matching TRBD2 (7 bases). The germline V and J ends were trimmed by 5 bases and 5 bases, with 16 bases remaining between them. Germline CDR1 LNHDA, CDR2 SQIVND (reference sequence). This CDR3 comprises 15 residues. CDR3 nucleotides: TGTGCCAGTAGTCAACCCCGGGGGGCCAACAATGAGCAGTTCTTC. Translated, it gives CASSQPRGANNEQFF. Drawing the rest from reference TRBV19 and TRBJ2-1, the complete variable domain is DGGITQSPKYLFRKEGQNVTLSCEQNLNHDAMYWYRQDPGQGLRLIYYSQIVNDFQKGDIAEGYSVSREKKESFPLTVTSAQKNPTAFYLCASSQPRGANNEQFFGPGTRLTVL.

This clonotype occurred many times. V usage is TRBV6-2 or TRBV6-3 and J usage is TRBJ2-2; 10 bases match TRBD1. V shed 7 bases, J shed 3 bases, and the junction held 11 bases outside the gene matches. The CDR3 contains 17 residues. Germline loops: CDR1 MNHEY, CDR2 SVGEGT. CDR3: CASTISGTGEDTGELFF. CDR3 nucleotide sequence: TGTGCCAGCACTATAAGCGGGACAGGGGAGGACACCGGGGAGCTGTTTTTT.

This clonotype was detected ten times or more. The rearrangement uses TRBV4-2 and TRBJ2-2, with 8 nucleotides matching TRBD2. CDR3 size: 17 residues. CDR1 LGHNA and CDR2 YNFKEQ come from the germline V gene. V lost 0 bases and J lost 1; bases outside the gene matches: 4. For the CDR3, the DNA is TGTGCCAGCAGCCAAGAGGGTCTAGCGGGGAACACCGGGGAGCTGTTTTTT. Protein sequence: CASSQEGLAGNTGELFF.

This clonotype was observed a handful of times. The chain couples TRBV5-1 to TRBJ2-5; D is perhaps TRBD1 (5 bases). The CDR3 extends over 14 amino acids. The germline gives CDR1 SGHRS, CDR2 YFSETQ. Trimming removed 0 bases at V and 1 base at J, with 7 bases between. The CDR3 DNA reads TGCGCCAGCAGCTTGGAAGGGGTCCAAGAGACCCAGTACTTC. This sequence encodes CASSLEGVQETQYF.

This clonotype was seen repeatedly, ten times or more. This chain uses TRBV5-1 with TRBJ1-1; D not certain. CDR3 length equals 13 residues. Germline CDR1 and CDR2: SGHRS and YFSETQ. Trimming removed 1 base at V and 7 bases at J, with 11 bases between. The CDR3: CASSLLPELEAFF. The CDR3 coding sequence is TGCGCCAGCAGCTTGTTGCCGGAGCTTGAAGCTTTCTTT. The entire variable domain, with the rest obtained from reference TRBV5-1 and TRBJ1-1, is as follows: KAGVTQTPRYLIKTRGQQVTLSCSPISGHRSVSWYQQTPGQGLQFLFEYFSETQRNKGNFPGRFSGRQFSNSRSEMNVSTLELGDSALYLCASSLLPELEAFFGQGTRLTVV.

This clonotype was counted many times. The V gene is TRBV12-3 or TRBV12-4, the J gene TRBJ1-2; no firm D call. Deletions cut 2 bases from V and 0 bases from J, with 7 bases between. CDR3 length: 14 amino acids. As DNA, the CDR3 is TGTGCCAGCAGTTTAAGCGGAACTAACTATGGCTACACCTTC. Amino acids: CASSLSGTNYGYTF.

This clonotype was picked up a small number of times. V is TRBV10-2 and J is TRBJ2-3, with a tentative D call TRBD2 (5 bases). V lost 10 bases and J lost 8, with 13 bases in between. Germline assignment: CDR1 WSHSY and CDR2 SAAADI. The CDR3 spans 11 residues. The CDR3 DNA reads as TGCGCCATTCCGAATGGGAGTACGCAGTATTTT. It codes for CAIPNGSTQYF.

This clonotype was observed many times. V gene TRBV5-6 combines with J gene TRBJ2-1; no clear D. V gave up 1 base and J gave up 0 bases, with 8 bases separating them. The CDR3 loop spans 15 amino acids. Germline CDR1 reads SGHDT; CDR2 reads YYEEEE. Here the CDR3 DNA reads TGTGCCAGCAGCTTGCAGATCGGCTCCTACAATGAGCAGTTCTTC. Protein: CASSLQIGSYNEQFF.

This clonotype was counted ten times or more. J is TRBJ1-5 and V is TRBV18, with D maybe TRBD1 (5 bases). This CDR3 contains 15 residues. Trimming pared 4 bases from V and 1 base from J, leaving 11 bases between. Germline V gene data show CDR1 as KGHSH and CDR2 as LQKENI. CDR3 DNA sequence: TGTGCCAGCTCACTCGACAGAGCCAGCAATCAGCCCCAGCATTTT. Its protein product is CASSLDRASNQPQHF.

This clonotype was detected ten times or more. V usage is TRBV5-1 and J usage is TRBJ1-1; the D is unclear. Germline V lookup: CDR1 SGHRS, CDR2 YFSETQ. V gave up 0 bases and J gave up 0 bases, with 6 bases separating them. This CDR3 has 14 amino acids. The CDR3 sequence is CASSLGSLNTEAFF. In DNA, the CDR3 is TGCGCCAGCAGCTTGGGGTCCCTGAACACTGAAGCTTTCTTT.

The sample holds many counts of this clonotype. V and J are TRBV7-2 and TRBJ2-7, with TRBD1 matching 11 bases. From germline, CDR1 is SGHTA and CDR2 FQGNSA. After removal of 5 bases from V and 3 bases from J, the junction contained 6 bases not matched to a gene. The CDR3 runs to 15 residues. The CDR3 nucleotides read TGTGCCAGCAGCGGAACCGGGACAGGGGGCTACGAGCAGTACTTC. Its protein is CASSGTGTGGYEQYF.

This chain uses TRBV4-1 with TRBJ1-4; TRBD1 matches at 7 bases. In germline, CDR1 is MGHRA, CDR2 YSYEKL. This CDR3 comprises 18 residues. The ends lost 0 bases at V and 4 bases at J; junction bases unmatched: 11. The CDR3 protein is CASSQESVTGAGNEKLFF. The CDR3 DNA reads TGCGCCAGCAGCCAAGAGTCCGTTACAGGGGCCGGTAATGAAAAACTGTTTTTT.

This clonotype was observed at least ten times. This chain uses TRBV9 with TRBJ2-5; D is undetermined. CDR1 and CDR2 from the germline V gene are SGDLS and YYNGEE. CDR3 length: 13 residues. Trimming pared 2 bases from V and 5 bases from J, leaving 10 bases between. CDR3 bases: TGTGCCAGCAGCGTCCACGCTAGGGAGACCCAGTACTTC. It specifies CASSVHARETQYF. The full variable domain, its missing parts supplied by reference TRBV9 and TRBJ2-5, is DSGVTQTPKHLITATGQRVTLRCSPRSGDLSVYWYQQSLDQGLQFLIQYYNGEERAKGNILERFSAQQFPDLHSELNLSSLELGDSALYFCASSVHARETQYFGPGTRLLVL.

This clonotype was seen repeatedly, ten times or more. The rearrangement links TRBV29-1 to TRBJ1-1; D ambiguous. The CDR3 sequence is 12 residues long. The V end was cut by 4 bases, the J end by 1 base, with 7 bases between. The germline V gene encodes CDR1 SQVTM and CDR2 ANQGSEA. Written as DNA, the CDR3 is TGCAGCGTTGCGGCCCGGAACACTGAAGCTTTCTTT. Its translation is CSVAARNTEAFF. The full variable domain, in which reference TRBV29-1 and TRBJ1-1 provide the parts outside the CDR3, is SAVISQKPSRDICQRGTSLTIQCQVDSQVTMMFWYRQQPGQSLTLIATANQGSEATYESGFVIDKFPISRPNLTFSTLTVSNMSPEDSSIYLCSVAARNTEAFFGQGTRLTVV.

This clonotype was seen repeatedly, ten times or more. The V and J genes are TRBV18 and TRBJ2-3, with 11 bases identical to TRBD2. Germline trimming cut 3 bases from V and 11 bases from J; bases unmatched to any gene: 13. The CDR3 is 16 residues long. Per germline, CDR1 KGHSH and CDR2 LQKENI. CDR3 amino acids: CASSPPLAGGSIQQYF. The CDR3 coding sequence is TGTGCCAGCTCACCTCCCCTAGCGGGGGGCTCTATCCAGCAGTATTTT.

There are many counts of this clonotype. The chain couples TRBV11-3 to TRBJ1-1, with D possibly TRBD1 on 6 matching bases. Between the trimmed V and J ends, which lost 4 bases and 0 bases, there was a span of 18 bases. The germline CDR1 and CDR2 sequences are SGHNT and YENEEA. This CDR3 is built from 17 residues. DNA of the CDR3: TGTGCCAGCAGCTCGAAACAGGGAGTTGTTATGAACACTGAAGCTTTCTTT. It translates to CASSSKQGVVMNTEAFF.

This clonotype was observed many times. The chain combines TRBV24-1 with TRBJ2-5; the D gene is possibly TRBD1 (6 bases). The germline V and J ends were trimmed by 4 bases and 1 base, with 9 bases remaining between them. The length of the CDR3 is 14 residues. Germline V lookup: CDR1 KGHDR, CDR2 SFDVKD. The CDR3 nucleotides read TGTGCCACCAGTGACAGACAGGTCCAAGAGACCCAGTACTTC. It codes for CATSDRQVQETQYF.